The 16 T cell receptor beta chains listed next were all sequenced from one sample in a study of T cell responses to AZD1222 COVID-19 vaccine. Using immunoSEQ multiplex PCR, the repertoire was profiled, and TCRdb retains in-frame clones only, with some absent. The sample yields approximately 200,000 clones, just over 90% seen once. This material consisted of peripheral blood, taken 28 days after the second AZD1222 dose. All receptors come from an adult who received the AZD1222 COVID-19 vaccine.

The gene calls are TRBV29-1 and TRBJ1-1; 9 nucleotides line up with TRBD1. CDR1 SQVTM and CDR2 ANQGSEA come from the germline V gene. CDR3 length equals 14 residues. The ends lost 8 bases at V and 1 base at J; junction bases unmatched: 8. The CDR3 DNA reads TGCAGCACAGCTCCGGGACAGGGGAACACTGAAGCTTTCTTT. Amino acid sequence: CSTAPGQGNTEAFF.

This chain uses TRBV28 with TRBJ1-2; weak D call: TRBD1 (5 bases). Germline loops: CDR1 MDHEN, CDR2 SYDVKM. V was clipped by 3 bases and J by 4 bases, with 9 bases between them. The CDR3 spans 13 residues. CDR3 sequence: CASSLQGSYGYTF. The CDR3 nucleotides are TGTGCCAGCAGTTTGCAGGGAAGCTATGGCTACACCTTC.

The rearrangement uses TRBV19 and TRBJ2-5, with TRBD1 matching over 7 bases. The V gene's germline CDR1 is LNHDA and CDR2 SQIVND (reference sequence). The CDR3 covers 14 residues. V trimming: 5 bases; J trimming: 1 base; junction bases outside the gene matches: 4. The CDR3 DNA follows: TGTGCCAGTAGTCCTGGACAGGCCCAAGAGACCCAGTACTTC. Protein product: CASSPGQAQETQYF.

The genes are TRBV4-2 and TRBJ2-7; D might be TRBD1 or TRBD2, each matching 5 bases. This CDR3 region has 14 residues. With 4 bases removed from V and 2 bases from J, the gap between germline ends came to 12 bases. Looked up from germline, CDR1 is LGHNA and CDR2 is YNFKEQ. CDR3: CASSPQQGPYEQYF. CDR3 nucleotide sequence: TGTGCCAGCAGCCCCCAGCAGGGACCCTACGAGCAGTACTTC.

DNA for the CDR3: TGTGCCAGCAGTTACTCGGGCGGGAGGGCCGATGGTGAGCAGTTCTTC. Its translation: CASSYSGGRADGEQFF. V and J are TRBV6-5 and TRBJ2-1, with 9 bases matching TRBD2. Germline values: CDR1 MNHEY, CDR2 SVGAGI. This CDR3 is built from 16 residues. V was clipped by 0 bases and J by 9 bases; unmatched bases: 9.

As for this clone: An end of the junction does not agree with germline; a read error may underlie this. The genes are TRBV6-1 and TRBJ1-2; D is ambiguous. The CDR3 is made up of 13 amino acids. The V gene's germline CDR1 is MNHNS and CDR2 SASEGT. The CDR3 sequence is CASSEFSAYGYTF. CDR3 DNA sequence: TGTGCCAGCAGTGAATTCTCCGCCTATGGCTATACCTTC.

This clone occurred a few times. This chain joins TRBV5-1 and TRBJ2-2; possibly TRBD1 for D (5 bases). The V end lost 4 bases, the J end lost 5 bases, and 9 bases lay between the germline ends. CDR3 length equals 13 residues. Germline V gene sequence: CDR1 SGHRS, CDR2 YFSETQ. The CDR3 DNA sequence: TGCGCCAGCAGCCCCCAGGGAACCGGGGAGCTGTTTTTT. This encodes CASSPQGTGELFF. Together with reference TRBV5-1 and TRBJ2-2, the CDR3 gives the full variable domain: KAGVTQTPRYLIKTRGQQVTLSCSPISGHRSVSWYQQTPGQGLQFLFEYFSETQRNKGNFPGRFSGRQFSNSRSEMNVSTLELGDSALYLCASSPQGTGELFFGEGSRLTVL.

The rearrangement joins TRBV7-2 to TRBJ2-1; 11 bases are shared with TRBD2. CDR1 is SGHTA and CDR2 is FQGNSA in the germline V gene. The CDR3 loop spans 16 amino acids. The junction had 12 bases not matched to a gene; V was cut back by 5 bases and J by 9 bases. In DNA, the CDR3 is TGTGCCAGCAGCAGGAGACTAGCGGGACCCCCAGGTGAGCAGTTCTTC. Its protein product is CASSRRLAGPPGEQFF.

V and J are TRBV21-1 and TRBJ1-1; the D call in the table, TRBD1, was not verified against the DNA. TRBV21-1 is shown as a pseudogene. The CDR3 is 16 amino acids. This chain's CDR3 is CASSKEGGTGGTEAFF. CDR3 nucleotides: TGTGCCAGCAGCAAAGAAGGGGGGACAGGGGGCACTGAAGCTTTCTTT.

This rearrangement joins TRBV28 to TRBJ1-5, with TRBD1 matching 8 bases. This CDR3 is built from 14 residues. Germline lookup yields CDR1 MDHEN and CDR2 SYDVKM. Losses at the gene ends were 6 bases for V and 3 bases for J; bases not matched to a gene: 4. CDR3 residues: CASSRTGSNQPQHF. In nucleotides, the CDR3 is TGTGCCAGCAGCAGGACAGGGTCCAATCAGCCCCAGCATTTT. The full variable domain, completed using reference TRBV28 and TRBJ1-5, is DVKVTQSSRYLVKRTGEKVFLECVQDMDHENMFWYRQDPGLGLRLIYFSYDVKMKEKGDIPEGYSVSREKKERFSLILESASTNQTSMYLCASSRTGSNQPQHFGDGTRLSIL.

This chain links TRBV6-5 with TRBJ1-3; D perhaps matches TRBD1 (5 bases). Trimming cost V 0 bases and J 2 bases, with 5 bases left between them. From germline, CDR1 is MNHEY and CDR2 SVGAGI. The CDR3 consists of 14 residues. CDR3 residues: CASSYSGAGNTIYF. The DNA for the CDR3 is TGTGCCAGCAGTTACTCAGGGGCTGGAAACACCATATATTTT.

The V gene is TRBV27, the J gene TRBJ1-5; D remains ambiguous. The CDR3 runs to 13 residues. V lost 3 bases and J lost 0, with 3 bases in between. Germline CDR1 MNHEY, CDR2 SMNVEV (reference sequence). The CDR3 reads CASSLHSNQPQHF. The CDR3 nucleotides read TGTGCCAGCAGTTTGCATAGCAATCAGCCCCAGCATTTT.

The J gene is TRBJ1-1, the V gene TRBV7-3; no reliable D call. Germline values: CDR1 SGHTA, CDR2 FQGTGA. With 6 bases removed from V and 3 bases from J, the gap between germline ends came to 14 bases. CDR3 length: 14 amino acids. CDR3 sequence: CASRVEAGYTEAFF. In nucleotides, the CDR3 is TGTGCCAGCAGGGTAGAGGCGGGGTACACTGAAGCTTTCTTT.

This clone was detected only once. At the DNA level, this CDR3 is encoded by other sequences in the same sample as well. The V gene is TRBV7-2, the J gene TRBJ2-7; 10 bases align to TRBD2. Trimming removed 5 bases from V and 2 bases from J; junction bases left unmatched: 6. CDR1 is SGHTA and CDR2 is FQGNSA in the germline V gene. The CDR3 length is 15 residues. The CDR3 coding sequence is TGTGCCAGCAGCCCTACTAGCGGGGCCACCTACGAGCAGTACTTC. Its protein is CASSPTSGATYEQYF.

The chain has TRBV9 and TRBJ2-1; TRBD2 agrees at 12 bases. CDR1 and CDR2 (germline): SGDLS, YYNGEE. The CDR3 is made up of 15 amino acids. V lost 4 bases and J lost 8; bases outside the gene matches: 7. The CDR3 protein is CASSFRLAGVDEQFF. CDR3 coding DNA: TGTGCCAGCAGCTTTCGACTAGCGGGAGTTGATGAGCAGTTCTTC. Supplemented by reference TRBV9 and TRBJ2-1, the full variable domain reads DSGVTQTPKHLITATGQRVTLRCSPRSGDLSVYWYQQSLDQGLQFLIQYYNGEERAKGNILERFSAQQFPDLHSELNLSSLELGDSALYFCASSFRLAGVDEQFFGPGTRLTVL.

The gene calls are TRBV5-6 and TRBJ1-5; no reliable D call. Germline CDR1 reads SGHDT; CDR2 reads YYEEEE. With 0 bases removed from V and 2 bases from J, the gap between germline ends came to 9 bases. CDR3 length: 15 amino acids. In DNA, the CDR3 is TGTGCCAGCAGCTTGGGGAAGAAGGGCAATCAGCCCCAGCATTTT. Translating gives CASSLGKKGNQPQHF.